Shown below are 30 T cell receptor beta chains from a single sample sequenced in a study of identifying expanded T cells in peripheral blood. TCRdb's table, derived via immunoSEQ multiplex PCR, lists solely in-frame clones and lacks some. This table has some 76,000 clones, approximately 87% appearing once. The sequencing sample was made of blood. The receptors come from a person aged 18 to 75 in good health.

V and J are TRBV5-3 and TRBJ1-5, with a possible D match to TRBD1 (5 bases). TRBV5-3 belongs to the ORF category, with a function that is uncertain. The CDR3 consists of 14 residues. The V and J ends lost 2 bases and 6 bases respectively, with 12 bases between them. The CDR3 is CARSFGAWGQPQHF. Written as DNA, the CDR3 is TGTGCCAGAAGCTTCGGGGCCTGGGGTCAGCCCCAGCATTTT.

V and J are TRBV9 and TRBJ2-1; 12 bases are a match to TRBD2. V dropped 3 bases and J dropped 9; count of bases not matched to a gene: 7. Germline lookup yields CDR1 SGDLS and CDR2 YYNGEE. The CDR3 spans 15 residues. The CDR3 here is CASSATSGSSSEQFF. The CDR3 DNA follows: TGTGCCAGCAGCGCGACTAGCGGGAGCTCTAGTGAGCAGTTCTTC.

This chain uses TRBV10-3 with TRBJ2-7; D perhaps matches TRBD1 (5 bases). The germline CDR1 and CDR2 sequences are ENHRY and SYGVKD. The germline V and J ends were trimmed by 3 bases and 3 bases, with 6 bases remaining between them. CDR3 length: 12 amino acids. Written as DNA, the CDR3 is TGTGCCATCAGTGAACAGGACTACGAGCAGTACTTC. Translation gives CAISEQDYEQYF.

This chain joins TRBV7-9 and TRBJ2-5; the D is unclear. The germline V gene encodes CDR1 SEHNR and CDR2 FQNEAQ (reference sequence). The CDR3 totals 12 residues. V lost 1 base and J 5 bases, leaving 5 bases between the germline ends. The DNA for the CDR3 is TGTGCCAGCAGCTTAGATTGGGAGACCCAGTACTTC. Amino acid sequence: CASSLDWETQYF.

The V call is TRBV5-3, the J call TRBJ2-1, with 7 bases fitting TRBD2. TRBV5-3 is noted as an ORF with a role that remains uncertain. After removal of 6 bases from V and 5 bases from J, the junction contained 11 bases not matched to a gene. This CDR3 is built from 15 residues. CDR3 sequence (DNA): TGTGCCAGAAAGGCTGAGGCGGGGGTCAACAATGAGCAGTTCTTC. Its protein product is CARKAEAGVNNEQFF.

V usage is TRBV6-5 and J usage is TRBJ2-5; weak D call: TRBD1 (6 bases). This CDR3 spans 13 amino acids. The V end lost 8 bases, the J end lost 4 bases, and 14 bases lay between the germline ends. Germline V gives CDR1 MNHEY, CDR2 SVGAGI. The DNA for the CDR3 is TGTGCCAGCGCGAAACAGGGTCTAGAGACCCAGTACTTC. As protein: CASAKQGLETQYF.

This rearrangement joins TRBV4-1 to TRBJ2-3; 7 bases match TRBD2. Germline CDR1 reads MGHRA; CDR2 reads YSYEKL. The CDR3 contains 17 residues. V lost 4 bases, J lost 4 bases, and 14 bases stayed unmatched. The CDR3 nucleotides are TGCGCCAGCAGCCCATCCGGGGGAGGCGGGAGCGCAGATACGCAGTATTTT. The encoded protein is CASSPSGGGGSADTQYF.

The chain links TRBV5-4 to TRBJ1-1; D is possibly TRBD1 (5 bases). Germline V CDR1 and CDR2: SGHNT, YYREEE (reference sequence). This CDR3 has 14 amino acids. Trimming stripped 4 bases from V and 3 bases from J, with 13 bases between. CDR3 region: CASSPNQGHTEAFF. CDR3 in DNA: TGTGCCAGCAGCCCCAACCAGGGTCACACTGAAGCTTTCTTT.

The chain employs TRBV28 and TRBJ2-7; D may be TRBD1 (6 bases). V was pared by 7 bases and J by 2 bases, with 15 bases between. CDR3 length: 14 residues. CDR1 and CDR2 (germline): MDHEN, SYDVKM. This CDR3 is CASNHLDSTYEQYF. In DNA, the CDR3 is TGTGCCAGCAATCACCTGGACAGTACCTACGAGCAGTACTTC. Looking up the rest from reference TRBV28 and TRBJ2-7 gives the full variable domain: DVKVTQSSRYLVKRTGEKVFLECVQDMDHENMFWYRQDPGLGLRLIYFSYDVKMKEKGDIPEGYSVSREKKERFSLILESASTNQTSMYLCASNHLDSTYEQYFGPGTRLTVT.

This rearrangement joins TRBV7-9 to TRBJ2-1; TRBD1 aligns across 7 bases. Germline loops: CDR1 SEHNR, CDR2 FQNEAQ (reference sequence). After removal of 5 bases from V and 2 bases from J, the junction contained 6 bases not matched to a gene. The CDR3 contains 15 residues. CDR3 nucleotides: TGTGCCAGCAGCCCGAGAGACAGGGCCTACAATGAGCAGTTCTTC. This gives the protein CASSPRDRAYNEQFF.

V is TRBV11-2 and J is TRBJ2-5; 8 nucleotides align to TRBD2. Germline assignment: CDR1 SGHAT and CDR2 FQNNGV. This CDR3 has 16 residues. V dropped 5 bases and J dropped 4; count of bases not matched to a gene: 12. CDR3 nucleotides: TGTGCCAGCAGCCTATCCGGGAGGGGAGGGGCAGAGACCCAGTACTTC. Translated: CASSLSGRGGAETQYF.

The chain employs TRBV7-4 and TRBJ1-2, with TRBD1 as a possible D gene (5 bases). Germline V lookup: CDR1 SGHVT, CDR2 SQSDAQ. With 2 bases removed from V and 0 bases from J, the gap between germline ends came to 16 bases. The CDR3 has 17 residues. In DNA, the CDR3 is TGTGCCAGCAGCTTAATTACCGGACAACTAGCTAACTATGGCTACACCTTC. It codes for CASSLITGQLANYGYTF.

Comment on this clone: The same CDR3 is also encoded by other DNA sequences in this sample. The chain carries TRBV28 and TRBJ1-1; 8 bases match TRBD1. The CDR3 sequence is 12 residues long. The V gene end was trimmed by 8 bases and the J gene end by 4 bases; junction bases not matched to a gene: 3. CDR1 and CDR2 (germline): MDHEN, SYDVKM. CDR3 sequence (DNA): TGTGCCAGCTTCACAGGGGGCACTGAAGCTTTCTTT. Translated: CASFTGGTEAFF.

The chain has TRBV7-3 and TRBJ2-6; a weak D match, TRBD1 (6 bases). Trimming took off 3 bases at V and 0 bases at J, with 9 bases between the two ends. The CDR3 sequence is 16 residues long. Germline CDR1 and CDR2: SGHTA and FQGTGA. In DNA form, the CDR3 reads TGTGCCAGCAGCTTCCGGGACAACTCTGGGGCCAACGTCCTGACTTTC. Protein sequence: CASSFRDNSGANVLTF.

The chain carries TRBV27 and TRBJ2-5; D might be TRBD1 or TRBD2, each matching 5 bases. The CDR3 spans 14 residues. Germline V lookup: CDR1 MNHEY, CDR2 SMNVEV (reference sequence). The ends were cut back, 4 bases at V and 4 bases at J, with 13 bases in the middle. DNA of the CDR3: TGTGCCAGCAGTTGGGTGAAGGGGACAGAGACCCAGTACTTC. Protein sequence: CASSWVKGTETQYF.

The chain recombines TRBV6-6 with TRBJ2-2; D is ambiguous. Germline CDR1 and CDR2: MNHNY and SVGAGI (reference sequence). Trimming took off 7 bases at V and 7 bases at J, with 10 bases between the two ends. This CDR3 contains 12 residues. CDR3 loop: CASNPEYGELFF. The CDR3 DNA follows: TGTGCCAGCAACCCCGAGTACGGGGAGCTGTTTTTT.

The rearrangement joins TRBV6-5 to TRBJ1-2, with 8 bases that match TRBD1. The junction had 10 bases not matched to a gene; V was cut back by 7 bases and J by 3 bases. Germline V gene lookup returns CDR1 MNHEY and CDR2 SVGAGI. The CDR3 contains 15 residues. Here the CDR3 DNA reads TGTGCCAGCACAACACTCCGGGACAGGCACTATGGCTACACCTTC. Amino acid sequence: CASTTLRDRHYGYTF.

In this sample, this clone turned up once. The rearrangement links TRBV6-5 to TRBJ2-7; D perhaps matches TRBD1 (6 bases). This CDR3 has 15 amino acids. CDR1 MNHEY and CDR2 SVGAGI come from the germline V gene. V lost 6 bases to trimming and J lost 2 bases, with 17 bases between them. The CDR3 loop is CASRDDRRRTYEQYF. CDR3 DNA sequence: TGTGCCAGCAGGGACGACAGGCGACGAACCTACGAGCAGTACTTC.

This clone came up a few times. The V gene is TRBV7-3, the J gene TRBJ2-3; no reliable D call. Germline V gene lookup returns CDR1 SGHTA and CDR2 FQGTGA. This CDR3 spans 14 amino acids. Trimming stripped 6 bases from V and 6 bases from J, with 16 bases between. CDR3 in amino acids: CASSPLSTSDTQYF. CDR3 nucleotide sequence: TGTGCCAGCAGTCCCCTCTCAACATCCGATACGCAGTATTTT. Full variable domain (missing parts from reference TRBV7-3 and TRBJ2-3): GAGVSQTPSNKVTEKGKYVELRCDPISGHTALYWYRQSLGQGPEFLIYFQGTGAADDSGLPNDRFFAVRPEGSVSTLKIQRTERGDSAVYLCASSPLSTSDTQYFGPGTRLTVL.

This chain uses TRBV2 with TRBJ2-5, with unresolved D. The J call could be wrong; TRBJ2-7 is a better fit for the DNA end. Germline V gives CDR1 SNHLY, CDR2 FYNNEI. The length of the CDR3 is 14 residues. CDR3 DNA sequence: TGTGCCAGCAGTGATACCAGGTACCCCTACGAGCAGTACTTC. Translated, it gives CASSDTRYPYEQYF.

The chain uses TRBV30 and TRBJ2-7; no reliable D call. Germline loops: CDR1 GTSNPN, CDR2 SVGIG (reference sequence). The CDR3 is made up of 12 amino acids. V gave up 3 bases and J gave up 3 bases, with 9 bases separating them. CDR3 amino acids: CAWSDTNYEQYF. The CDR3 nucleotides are TGTGCCTGGAGCGACACAAACTACGAGCAGTACTTC.

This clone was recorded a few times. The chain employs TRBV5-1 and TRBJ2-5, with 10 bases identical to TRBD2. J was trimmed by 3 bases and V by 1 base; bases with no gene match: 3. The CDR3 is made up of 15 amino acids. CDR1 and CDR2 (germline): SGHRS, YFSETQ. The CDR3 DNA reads TGCGCCAGCAGCTTGTCGGGGACTAGCGAAGAGACCCAGTACTTC. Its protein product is CASSLSGTSEETQYF.

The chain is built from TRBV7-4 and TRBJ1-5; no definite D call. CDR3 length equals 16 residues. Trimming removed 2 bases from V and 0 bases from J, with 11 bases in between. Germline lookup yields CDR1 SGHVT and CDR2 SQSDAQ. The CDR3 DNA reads TGTGCCAGCAGCTTATTCCCAGGAGATAGCAATCAGCCCCAGCATTTT. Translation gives CASSLFPGDSNQPQHF.

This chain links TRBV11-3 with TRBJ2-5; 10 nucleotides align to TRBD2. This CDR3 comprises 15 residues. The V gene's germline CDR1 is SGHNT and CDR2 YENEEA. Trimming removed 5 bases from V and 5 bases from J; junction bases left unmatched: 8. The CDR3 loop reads CASSPGLAVRETQYF. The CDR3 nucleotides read TGTGCCAGCAGCCCCGGACTAGCGGTACGGGAGACCCAGTACTTC.

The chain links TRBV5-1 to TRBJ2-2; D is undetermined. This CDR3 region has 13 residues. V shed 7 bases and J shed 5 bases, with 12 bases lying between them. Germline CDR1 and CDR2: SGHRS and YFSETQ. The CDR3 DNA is TGCGCCAGCCAGGCGTCCGGGACCGGGGAGCTGTTTTTT. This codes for CASQASGTGELFF.

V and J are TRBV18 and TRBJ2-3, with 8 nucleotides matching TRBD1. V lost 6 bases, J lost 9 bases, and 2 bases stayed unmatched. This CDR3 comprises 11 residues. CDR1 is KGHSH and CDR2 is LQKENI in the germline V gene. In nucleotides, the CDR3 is TGTGCCAGCTCGACAGGGGACACGCAGTATTTT. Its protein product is CASSTGDTQYF.

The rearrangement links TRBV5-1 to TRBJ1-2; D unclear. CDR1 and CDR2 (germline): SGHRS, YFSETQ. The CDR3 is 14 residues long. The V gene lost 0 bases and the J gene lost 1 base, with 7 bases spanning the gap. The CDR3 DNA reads TGCGCCAGCAGCTTGGCCCCGGGTAACTATGGCTACACCTTC. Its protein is CASSLAPGNYGYTF.

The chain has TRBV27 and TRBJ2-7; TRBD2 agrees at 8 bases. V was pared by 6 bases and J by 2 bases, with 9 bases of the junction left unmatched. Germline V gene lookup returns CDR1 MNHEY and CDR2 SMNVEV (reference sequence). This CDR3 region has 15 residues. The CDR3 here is CASRQQGLGAYEQYF. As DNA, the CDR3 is TGTGCCAGCAGACAGCAGGGACTAGGGGCCTACGAGCAGTACTTC.

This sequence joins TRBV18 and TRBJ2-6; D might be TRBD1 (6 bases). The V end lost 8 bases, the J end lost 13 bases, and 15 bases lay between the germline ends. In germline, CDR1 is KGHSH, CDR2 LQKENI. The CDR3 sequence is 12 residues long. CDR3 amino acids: CASNTGSGVLTF. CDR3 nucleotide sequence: TGTGCCAGCAATACAGGGAGCGGAGTCCTGACTTTC.

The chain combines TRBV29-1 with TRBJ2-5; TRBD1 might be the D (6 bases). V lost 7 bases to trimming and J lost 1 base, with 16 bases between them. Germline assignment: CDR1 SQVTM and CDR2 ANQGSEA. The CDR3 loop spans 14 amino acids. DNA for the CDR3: TGCAGCGCGCTTACCGGGACACTCCAAGAGACCCAGTACTTC. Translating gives CSALTGTLQETQYF.